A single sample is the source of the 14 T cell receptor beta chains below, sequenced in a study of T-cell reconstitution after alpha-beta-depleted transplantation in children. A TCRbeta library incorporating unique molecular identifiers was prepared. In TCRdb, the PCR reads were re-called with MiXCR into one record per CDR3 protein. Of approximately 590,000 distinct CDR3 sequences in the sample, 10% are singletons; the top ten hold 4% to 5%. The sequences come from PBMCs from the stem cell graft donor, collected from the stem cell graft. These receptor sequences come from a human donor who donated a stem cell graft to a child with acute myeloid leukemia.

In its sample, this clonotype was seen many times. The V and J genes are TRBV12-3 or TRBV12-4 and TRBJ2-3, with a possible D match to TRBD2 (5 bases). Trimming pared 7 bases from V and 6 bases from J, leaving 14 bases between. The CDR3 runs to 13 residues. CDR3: CASNLAVGDTQYF. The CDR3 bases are TGTGCCAGCAACCTAGCCGTCGGCGATACGCAGTATTTT.

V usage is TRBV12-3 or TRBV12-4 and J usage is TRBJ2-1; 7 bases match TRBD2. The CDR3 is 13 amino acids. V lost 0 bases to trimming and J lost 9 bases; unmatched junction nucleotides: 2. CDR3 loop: CASSLAWEGEQFF. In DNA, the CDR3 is TGTGCCAGCAGTTTAGCCTGGGAGGGTGAGCAGTTCTTC.

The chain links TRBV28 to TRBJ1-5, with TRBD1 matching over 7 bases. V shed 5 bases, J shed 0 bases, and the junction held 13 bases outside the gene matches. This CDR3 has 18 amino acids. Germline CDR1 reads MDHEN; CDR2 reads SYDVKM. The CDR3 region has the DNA TGTGCCAGCAGTCCACCGGGACAGTACGGTAATAGCAATCAGCCCCAGCATTTT. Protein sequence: CASSPPGQYGNSNQPQHF.

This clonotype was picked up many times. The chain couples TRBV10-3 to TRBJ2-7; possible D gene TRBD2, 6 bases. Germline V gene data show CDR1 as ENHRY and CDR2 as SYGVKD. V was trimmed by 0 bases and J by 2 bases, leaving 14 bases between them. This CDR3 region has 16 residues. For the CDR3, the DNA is TGTGCCATCAGTGAGTCGAGGCTAGCGTCCACCTACGAGCAGTACTTC. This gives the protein CAISESRLASTYEQYF.

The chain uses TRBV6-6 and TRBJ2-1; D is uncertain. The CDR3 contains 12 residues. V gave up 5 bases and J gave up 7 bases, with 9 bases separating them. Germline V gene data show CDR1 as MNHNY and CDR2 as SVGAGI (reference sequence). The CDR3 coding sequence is TGTGCCAGCAGTCCCCACGGGAATGAGCAGTTCTTC. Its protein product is CASSPHGNEQFF.

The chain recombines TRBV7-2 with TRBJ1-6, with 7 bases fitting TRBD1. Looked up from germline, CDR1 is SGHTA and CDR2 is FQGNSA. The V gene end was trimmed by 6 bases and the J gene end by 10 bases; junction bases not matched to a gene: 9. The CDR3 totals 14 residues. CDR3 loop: CASSVQGRGSPLHF. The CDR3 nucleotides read TGTGCCAGCAGTGTACAGGGGAGAGGGTCACCCCTCCACTTT.

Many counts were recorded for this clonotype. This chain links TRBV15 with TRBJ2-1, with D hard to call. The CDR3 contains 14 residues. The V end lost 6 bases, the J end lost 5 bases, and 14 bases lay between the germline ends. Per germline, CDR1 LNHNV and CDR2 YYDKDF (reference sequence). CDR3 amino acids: CATSASPLNNEQFF. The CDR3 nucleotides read TGTGCCACCAGTGCCTCCCCCCTTAACAATGAGCAGTTCTTC.

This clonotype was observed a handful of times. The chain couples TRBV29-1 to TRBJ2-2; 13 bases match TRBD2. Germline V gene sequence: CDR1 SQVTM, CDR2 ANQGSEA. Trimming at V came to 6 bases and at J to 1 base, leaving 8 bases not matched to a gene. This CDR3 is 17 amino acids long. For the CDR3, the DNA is TGCAGCGTCCAGACCGGGACTAGCGGGAAGAACACCGGGGAGCTGTTTTTT. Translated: CSVQTGTSGKNTGELFF.

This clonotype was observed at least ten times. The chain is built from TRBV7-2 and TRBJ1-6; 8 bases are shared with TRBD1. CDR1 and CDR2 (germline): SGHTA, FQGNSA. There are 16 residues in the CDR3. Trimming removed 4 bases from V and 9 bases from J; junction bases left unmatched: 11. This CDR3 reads CASSSTATGVASPLHF. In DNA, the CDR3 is TGTGCCAGCAGCTCGACCGCGACAGGGGTGGCTTCACCCCTCCACTTT.

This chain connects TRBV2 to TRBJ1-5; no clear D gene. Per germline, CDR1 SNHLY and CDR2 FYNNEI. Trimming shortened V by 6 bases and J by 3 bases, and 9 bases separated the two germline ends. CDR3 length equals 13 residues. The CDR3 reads CASRTVFNQPQHF. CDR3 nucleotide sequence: TGTGCCAGCAGAACAGTCTTCAATCAGCCCCAGCATTTT.

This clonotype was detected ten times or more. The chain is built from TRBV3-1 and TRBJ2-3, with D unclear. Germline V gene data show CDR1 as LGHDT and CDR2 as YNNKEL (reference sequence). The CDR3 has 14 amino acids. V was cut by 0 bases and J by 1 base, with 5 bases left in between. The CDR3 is CASSQDGGTDTQYF. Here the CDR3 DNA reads TGTGCCAGCAGCCAAGACGGCGGCACAGATACGCAGTATTTT.

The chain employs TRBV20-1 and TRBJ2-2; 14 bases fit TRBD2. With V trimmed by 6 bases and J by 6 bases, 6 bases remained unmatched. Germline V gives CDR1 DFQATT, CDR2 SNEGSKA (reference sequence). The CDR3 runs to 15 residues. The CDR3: CSAPRLAGGPGELFF. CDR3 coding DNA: TGCAGTGCGCCCCGACTAGCGGGAGGGCCCGGGGAGCTGTTTTTT.

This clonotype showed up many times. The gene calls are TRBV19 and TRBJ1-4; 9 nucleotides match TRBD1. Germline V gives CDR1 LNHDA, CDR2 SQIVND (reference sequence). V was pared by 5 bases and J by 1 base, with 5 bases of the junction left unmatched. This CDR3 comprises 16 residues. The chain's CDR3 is CASSLPGQGTNEKLFF. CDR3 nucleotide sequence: TGTGCCAGTAGTCTCCCGGGACAGGGAACTAATGAAAAACTGTTTTTT.

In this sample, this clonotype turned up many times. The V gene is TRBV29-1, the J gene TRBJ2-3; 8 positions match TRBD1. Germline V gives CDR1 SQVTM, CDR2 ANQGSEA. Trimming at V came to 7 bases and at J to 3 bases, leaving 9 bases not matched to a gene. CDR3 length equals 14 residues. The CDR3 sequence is CSGGQGGYTDTQYF. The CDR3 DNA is TGCAGCGGCGGACAGGGAGGATATACAGATACGCAGTATTTT.